A single sample gave rise to the 15 T cell receptor beta chains below, sequenced in a study of CD8+CD57+ T cells in acquired aplastic anemia. The TCR beta profiling, which covered VDJ combination and CDR3 sequence, was carried out using genomic DNA as the template. TCRdb recomputed calls from the reads with MiXCR, one row per CDR3 protein. The sample gives over 150,000 distinct CDR3 sequences, roughly two thirds of which show up once; 35% to 50% is in the top ten. CD8+CD57+ cell expansion had been shown by flow cytometry in patients chosen for sequencing. Specimen: sorted CD4+, CD8+, or CD8+CD57+ T cells (not recorded which) from PBMCs. The receptor source for this set is a human donor with aplastic anemia.

The chain links TRBV6-4 to TRBJ2-5; D call uncertain. The length of the CDR3 is 17 residues. Germline CDR1 is MRHNA and CDR2 is SNTAGT. V was clipped by 0 bases and J by 0 bases, with 14 bases between them. Here the CDR3 DNA reads TGTGCCAGCAGTGACTCTTGTGAGGACCCAAACCAAGAGACCCAGTACTTC. Its protein is CASSDSCEDPNQETQYF.

In its sample, this clonotype was seen many times. The CDR3 protein is CASSGPQGVDTEAFF. The CDR3, as DNA: TGTGCCAGCAGTGGCCCCCAGGGGGTGGACACTGAAGCTTTCTTT. The chain is built from TRBV6-5 and TRBJ1-1, with 7 bases lining up with TRBD1. Germline values: CDR1 MNHEY, CDR2 SVGAGI. The CDR3 loop spans 15 amino acids. With V trimmed by 5 bases and J by 3 bases, 9 bases remained unmatched.

The rearrangement links TRBV6-5 to TRBJ2-7, with 7 bases that match TRBD2. The CDR3 totals 12 residues. Germline CDR1 and CDR2: MNHEY and SVGAGI. Trimming at V came to 2 bases and at J to 6 bases, leaving 1 base not matched to a gene. CDR3 sequence (DNA): TGTGCCAGCAGTTACCCGGGGGGCGAGCAGTACTTC. Its protein is CASSYPGGEQYF.

CDR3 loop: CASTSGTGVEQYF. The CDR3 DNA reads TGTGCCAGCACCTCCGGGACAGGGGTGGAGCAGTACTTC. The rearrangement uses TRBV2 and TRBJ2-7; 10 bases map to TRBD1. From germline, CDR1 is SNHLY and CDR2 FYNNEI. J gave up 7 bases and V 7 bases, and 7 bases lay outside the gene matches. This CDR3 is 13 amino acids long.

This chain uses TRBV11-2 with TRBJ1-2, with 8 bases lining up with TRBD1. The CDR3 runs to 16 residues. In germline, CDR1 is SGHAT, CDR2 FQNNGV. V lost 3 bases to trimming and J lost 4 bases; unmatched junction nucleotides: 10. The CDR3 here is CASSLRTGQLTYGYTF. DNA of the CDR3: TGTGCCAGCAGCTTGCGGACAGGGCAATTAACCTATGGCTACACCTTC.

V and J are TRBV19 and TRBJ1-5, with TRBD1 matching over 7 bases. Germline values: CDR1 LNHDA, CDR2 SQIVND (reference sequence). V was pared by 1 base and J by 3 bases, with 3 bases of the junction left unmatched. The CDR3 sequence is 15 residues long. For the CDR3, the DNA is TGTGCCAGTAGTATAGTGGACAGGAACAATCAGCCCCAGCATTTT. Translated, it gives CASSIVDRNNQPQHF. Based on the CDR3 plus reference TRBV19 and TRBJ1-5, the full variable domain is DGGITQSPKYLFRKEGQNVTLSCEQNLNHDAMYWYRQDPGQGLRLIYYSQIVNDFQKGDIAEGYSVSREKKESFPLTVTSAQKNPTAFYLCASSIVDRNNQPQHFGDGTRLSIL.

The CDR3 reads CASSEMTRTGNTIYF. CDR3 coding DNA: TGTGCCAGCAGTGAAATGACCAGGACTGGAAACACCATATATTTT. The chain recombines TRBV2 with TRBJ1-3; D unresolved. CDR3 length: 15 residues. Trimming took off 2 bases at V and 2 bases at J, with 10 bases between the two ends. Germline values: CDR1 SNHLY, CDR2 FYNNEI.

The V call is TRBV15, the J call TRBJ2-7; tentative D call: TRBD1 (5 bases). Germline CDR1 LNHNV, CDR2 YYDKDF (reference sequence). V was cut by 1 base and J by 5 bases, with 9 bases left in between. The CDR3 contains 13 residues. The CDR3 sequence is CATSRVVGDEQYF. The CDR3 DNA sequence: TGTGCCACCAGCAGAGTGGTAGGGGACGAGCAGTACTTC.

This clonotype appeared once. CDR3 sequence reads: CSADTSEWEGLDGQYF. The CDR3 bases are TGCAGTGCAGATACCTCTGAGTGGGAGGGCCTTGACGGGCAGTACTTC. The V and J genes are TRBV20-1 and TRBJ2-7, with 7 bases fitting TRBD2. CDR1 is DFQATT and CDR2 is SNEGSKA in the germline V gene (reference sequence). Germline trimming cut 6 bases from V and 9 bases from J; bases unmatched to any gene: 23. The CDR3 runs to 16 residues.

This clonotype has only a few counts. The J gene is TRBJ1-6, the V gene TRBV10-3, with 7 bases fitting TRBD1. The junction had 5 bases not matched to a gene; V was cut back by 8 bases and J by 7 bases. The germline V gene encodes CDR1 ENHRY and CDR2 SYGVKD. The CDR3 is 13 residues long. In DNA, the CDR3 is TGTGCCATCGGACAGGACTCGAATTCACCCCTCCACTTT. Translating gives CAIGQDSNSPLHF.

The rearrangement joins TRBV11-2 to TRBJ2-7; D is perhaps TRBD2 (5 bases). The CDR3 is 13 residues long. The germline V and J ends were trimmed by 3 bases and 3 bases, with 9 bases remaining between them. The germline gives CDR1 SGHAT, CDR2 FQNNGV. The CDR3 bases are TGTGCCAGCAGCTTGGACTTGAGCTACGAGCAGTACTTC. Residues: CASSLDLSYEQYF.

The chain couples TRBV24-1 to TRBJ1-5; TRBD1 is a possible D gene (6 bases). This CDR3 contains 15 residues. The germline V gene encodes CDR1 KGHDR and CDR2 SFDVKD. Deletions cut 6 bases from V and 1 base from J, with 12 bases between. In DNA form, the CDR3 reads TGTGCCACCAGTTCCCCAGGGGAGAGCAATCAGCCCCAGCATTTT. It encodes CATSSPGESNQPQHF.

This rearrangement joins TRBV7-3 to TRBJ1-6; D not resolved. The CDR3 extends over 14 amino acids. V gave up 7 bases and J gave up 14 bases, with 21 bases separating them. Per germline, CDR1 SGHTA and CDR2 FQGTGA. CDR3 DNA sequence: TGTGCCAGCACCTCCGGGATCCTCCCAGCGGCCCTCCACTTT. Translation gives CASTSGILPAALHF.

To note about this clonotype: One end of the junction does not line up with germline, which may come from a read error. This chain uses TRBV5-1 with TRBJ2-7; 11 nucleotides line up with TRBD2. The length of the CDR3 is 15 residues. The germline CDR1 and CDR2 sequences are SGHRS and YFSETQ. Here the CDR3 reads CASSFSGTSGYEQYF. The CDR3 region has the DNA TGTGCCAGCAGCTTTTCCGGGACTAGCGGATACGAGCAGTACTTC.

The rearrangement joins TRBV7-3 to TRBJ2-3; TRBD2 agrees at 11 bases. Germline CDR1 and CDR2: SGHTA and FQGTGA. The V gene end was trimmed by 4 bases and the J gene end by 2 bases; junction bases not matched to a gene: 2. The CDR3 covers 15 residues. CDR3 bases: TGTGCCAGCAGCTCTAGCGGGGGGACCACAGATACGCAGTATTTT. Translating it yields CASSSSGGTTDTQYF.